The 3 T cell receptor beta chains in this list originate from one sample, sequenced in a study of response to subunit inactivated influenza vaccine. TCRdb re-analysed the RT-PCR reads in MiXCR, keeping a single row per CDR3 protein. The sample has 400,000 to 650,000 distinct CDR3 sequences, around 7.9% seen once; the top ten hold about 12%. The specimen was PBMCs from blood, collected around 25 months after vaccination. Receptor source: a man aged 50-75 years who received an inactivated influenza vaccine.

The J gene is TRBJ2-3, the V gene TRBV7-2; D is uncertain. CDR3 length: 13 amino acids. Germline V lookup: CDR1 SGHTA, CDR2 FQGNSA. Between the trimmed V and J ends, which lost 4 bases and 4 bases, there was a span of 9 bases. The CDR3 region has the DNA TGTGCCAGCAGCTCCCGCGTTTCAGATACGCAGTATTTT. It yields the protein CASSSRVSDTQYF.

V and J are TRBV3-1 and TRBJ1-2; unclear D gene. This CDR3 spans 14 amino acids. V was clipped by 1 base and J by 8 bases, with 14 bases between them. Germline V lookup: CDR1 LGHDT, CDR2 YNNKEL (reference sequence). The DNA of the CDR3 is TGTGCCAGCAGCCAAGTAGGAGGGATTTACGGCTACACCTTC. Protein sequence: CASSQVGGIYGYTF.

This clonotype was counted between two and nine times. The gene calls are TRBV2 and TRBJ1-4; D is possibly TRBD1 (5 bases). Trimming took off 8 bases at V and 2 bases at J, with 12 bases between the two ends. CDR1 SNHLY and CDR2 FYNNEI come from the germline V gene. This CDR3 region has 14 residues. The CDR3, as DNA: TGTGCCAGCCACGGGGGGTTTACTAATGAAAAACTGTTTTTT. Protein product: CASHGGFTNEKLFF. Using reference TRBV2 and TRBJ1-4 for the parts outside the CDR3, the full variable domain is EPEVTQTPSHQVTQMGQEVILRCVPISNHLYFYWYRQILGQKVEFLVSFYNNEISEKSEIFDDQFSVERPDGSNFTLKIRSTKLEDSAMYFCASHGGFTNEKLFFGSGTQLSVL.